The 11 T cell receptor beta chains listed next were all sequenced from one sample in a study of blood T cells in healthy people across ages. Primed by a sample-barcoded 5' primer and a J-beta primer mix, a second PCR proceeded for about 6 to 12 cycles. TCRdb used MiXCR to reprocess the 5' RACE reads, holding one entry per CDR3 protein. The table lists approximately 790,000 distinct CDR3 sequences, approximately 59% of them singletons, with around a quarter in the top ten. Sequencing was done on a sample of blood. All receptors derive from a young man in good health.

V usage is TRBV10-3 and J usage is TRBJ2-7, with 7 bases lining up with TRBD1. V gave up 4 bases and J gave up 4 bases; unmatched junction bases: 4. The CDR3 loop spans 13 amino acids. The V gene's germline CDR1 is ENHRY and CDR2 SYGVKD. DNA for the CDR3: TGTGCCATCAGTGCCCGGACAGGATACGAGCAGTACTTC. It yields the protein CAISARTGYEQYF.

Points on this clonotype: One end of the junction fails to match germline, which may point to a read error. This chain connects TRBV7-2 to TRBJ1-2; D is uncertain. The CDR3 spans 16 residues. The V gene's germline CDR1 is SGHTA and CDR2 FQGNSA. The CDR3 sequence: CASSLVSGDVNYGYTF. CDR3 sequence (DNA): TGTGCCAGCAGTTTAGTATCCGGGGATGTCAACTATGGCTACACCTTC.

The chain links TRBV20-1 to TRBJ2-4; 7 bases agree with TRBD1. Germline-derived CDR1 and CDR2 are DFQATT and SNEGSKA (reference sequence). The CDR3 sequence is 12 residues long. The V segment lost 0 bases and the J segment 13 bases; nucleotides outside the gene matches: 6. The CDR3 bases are TGCAGTGCTAGAGAAGACGGACAGGAGCAGTACTTC. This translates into CSAREDGQEQYF.

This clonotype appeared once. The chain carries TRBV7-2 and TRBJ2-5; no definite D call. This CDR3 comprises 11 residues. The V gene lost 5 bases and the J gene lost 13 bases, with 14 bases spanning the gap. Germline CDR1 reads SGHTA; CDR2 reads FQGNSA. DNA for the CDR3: TGTGCCAGCAGCCTAAACTACGAGCGGTACTTC. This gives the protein CASSLNYERYF.

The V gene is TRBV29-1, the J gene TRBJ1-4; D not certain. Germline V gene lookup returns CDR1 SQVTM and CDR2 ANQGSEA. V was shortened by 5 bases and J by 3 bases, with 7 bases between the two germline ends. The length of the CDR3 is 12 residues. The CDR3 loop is CSVQQPNEKLFF. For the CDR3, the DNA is TGCAGCGTTCAGCAACCTAATGAAAAACTGTTTTTT.

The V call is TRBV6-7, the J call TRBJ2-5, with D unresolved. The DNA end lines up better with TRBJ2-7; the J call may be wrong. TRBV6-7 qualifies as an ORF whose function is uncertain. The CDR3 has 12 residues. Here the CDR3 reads CASSYVAHEQYF. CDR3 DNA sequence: TGTGCCAGCAGTTACGTTGCCCACGAGCAGTACTTC.

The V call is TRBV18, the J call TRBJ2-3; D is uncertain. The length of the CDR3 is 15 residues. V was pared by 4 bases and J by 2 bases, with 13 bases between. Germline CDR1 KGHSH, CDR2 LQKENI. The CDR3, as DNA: TGTGCCAGCTCACTGTCTACCCTACCCACAGATACGCAGTATTTT. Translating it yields CASSLSTLPTDTQYF.

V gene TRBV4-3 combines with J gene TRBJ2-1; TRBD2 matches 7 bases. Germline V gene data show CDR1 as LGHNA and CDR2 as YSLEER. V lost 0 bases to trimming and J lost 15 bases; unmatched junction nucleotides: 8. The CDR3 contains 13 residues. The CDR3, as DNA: TGCGCCAGCAGCCAAGAGTTGGCGGGGGTAGGGTTCTTC. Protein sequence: CASSQELAGVGFF.

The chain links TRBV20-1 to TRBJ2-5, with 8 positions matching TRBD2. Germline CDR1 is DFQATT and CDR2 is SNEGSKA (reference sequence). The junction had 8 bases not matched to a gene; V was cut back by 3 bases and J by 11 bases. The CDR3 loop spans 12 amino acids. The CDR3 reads CSASTGLAVQYF. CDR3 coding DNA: TGCAGTGCTAGCACAGGACTAGCTGTGCAGTACTTC.

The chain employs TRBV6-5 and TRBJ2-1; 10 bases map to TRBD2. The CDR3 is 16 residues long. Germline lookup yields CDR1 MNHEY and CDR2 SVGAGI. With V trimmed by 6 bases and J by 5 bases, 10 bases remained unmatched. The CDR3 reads CASSPFSGGSDNEQFF. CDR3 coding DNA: TGTGCCAGCAGCCCCTTTAGCGGGGGGTCTGACAATGAGCAGTTCTTC.

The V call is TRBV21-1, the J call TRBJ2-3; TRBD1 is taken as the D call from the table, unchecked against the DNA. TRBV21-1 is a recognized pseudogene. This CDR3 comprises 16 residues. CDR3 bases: TGTGCCAGCAGCAAAGGTGGCAGGGGAGAGGCAGATACGCAGTATTTT. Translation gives CASSKGGRGEADTQYF.